This T cell receptor (beta chain) was profiled in a study of shared clonotypes between healthy human individuals. Study-wide context: CD4 naive and memory got three plates each, CD8 naive two, CD8 memory one.

Naive CD8 cells were CD45RO-negative, positively selected for CCR7, excluding terminally differentiated effector memory CD45RA+ cells. All the donors were Caucasian adults who lived in Nashville, Tennessee. Libraries were prepared by immunoSEQ multiplex PCR; TCRdb keeps only in-frame clonotypes and omits some of them. Of 800,000 or so clones in the sample, approximately 96% were seen once. Findings and limits, study-wide: Generation probability values for non-shared clonotypes were lower than those for clonotypes shared by all four donors.

This clone has only one observation. The antigen remains undetermined. This TCR was sampled from a man aged 25 to 40 in good health. The specimen sequenced was naive CD8+ T cells sorted from blood.

CDR3 residues: CASSLIAGSYEQYF. CDR3 in DNA: TGTGCCAGCAGCTTAATAGCGGGCTCCTACGAGCAGTACTTC. The gene calls are TRBV7-2 and TRBJ2-7, with TRBD2 matching 7 bases. CDR3 size: 14 residues. V was clipped by 2 bases and J by 0 bases; unmatched bases: 1. Germline-derived CDR1 and CDR2 are SGHTA and FQGNSA.